These 17 T cell receptor beta chains originate from one sample sequenced in a study of early T cells in non-severe SARS-CoV-2 infection. MiXCR was run by TCRdb on the 5' RACE reads, yielding one entry per CDR3 protein. The sample shows tens of thousands of distinct CDR3 sequences, over 10% of them seen only once. Sequenced input: whole blood. These receptors were taken from an adult who was a healthcare worker with PCR-confirmed SARS-CoV-2 infection or an uninfected control (not recorded which).

In its sample, this clonotype was seen a few times. The J gene is TRBJ1-1, the V gene TRBV20-1, with D uncertain. V gave up 5 bases and J gave up 1 base, with 14 bases separating them. This CDR3 region has 14 residues. CDR1 is DFQATT and CDR2 is SNEGSKA in the germline V gene (reference sequence). CDR3 residues: CSAYPTTGNTEAFF. Written as DNA, the CDR3 is TGCAGTGCTTACCCCACGACGGGGAACACTGAAGCTTTCTTT.

In this sample, this clonotype turned up a few times. The chain has TRBV7-8 and TRBJ2-5; no definite D call. Looked up from germline, CDR1 is SGHVS and CDR2 is FQNEAQ. This CDR3 spans 12 amino acids. Trimming cost V 3 bases and J 5 bases, with 7 bases left between them. As DNA, the CDR3 is TGTGCCAGCAGCTTGGCGTTTGAGACCCAGTACTTC. This translates into CASSLAFETQYF.

This clonotype was picked up many times. The chain uses TRBV7-8 and TRBJ1-1; 8 nucleotides agree with TRBD1. J was trimmed by 4 bases and V by 4 bases; bases with no gene match: 14. This CDR3 region has 17 residues. Germline CDR1 SGHVS, CDR2 FQNEAQ. The CDR3 DNA sequence: TGTGCCAGCAGCTACCTGGGACAGGTTTTGGTGGGCACTGAAGCTTTCTTT. It is translated as CASSYLGQVLVGTEAFF.

This clonotype turned up a few times. This chain uses TRBV11-1 with TRBJ2-1, with TRBD2 matching 14 bases. The CDR3 is 17 residues long. Germline V CDR1 and CDR2: SGHAT, FQDESV (reference sequence). The trim removed 5 bases at V and 5 bases at J, leaving 8 bases unmatched. CDR3 residues: CASSPTSGRARDNEQFF. The CDR3 nucleotides read TGTGCCAGCAGCCCGACTAGCGGGAGGGCCAGGGACAATGAGCAGTTCTTC.

This chain joins TRBV7-8 and TRBJ2-5, with 7 bases lining up with TRBD1. Germline loops: CDR1 SGHVS, CDR2 FQNEAQ. Losses at the gene ends were 4 bases for V and 5 bases for J; bases not matched to a gene: 10. There are 15 residues in the CDR3. CDR3 loop: CASSSSRQGVETQYF. In nucleotides, the CDR3 is TGTGCCAGCAGCTCGAGCCGACAGGGCGTTGAGACCCAGTACTTC.

Details on this clonotype: The junction and the germline gene differ at one end; a read error may be behind it. The gene calls are TRBV10-3 and TRBJ1-2; D might be TRBD1 (5 bases). The V gene's germline CDR1 is ENHRY and CDR2 SYGVKD. This CDR3 region has 14 residues. This CDR3 reads CAISESGTGGGHTF. The DNA for the CDR3 is TGTGCCATCAGTGAGTCCGGGACGGGCGGTGGCCACACCTTC.

In its sample, this clonotype was seen many times. The rearrangement uses TRBV18 and TRBJ1-6; 10 bases align to TRBD1. This CDR3 comprises 16 residues. V lost 3 bases to trimming and J lost 7 bases; unmatched junction nucleotides: 6. In germline, CDR1 is KGHSH, CDR2 LQKENI. Here the CDR3 reads CASSPTTGGGNSPLHF. CDR3 DNA: TGTGCCAGCTCACCCACGACAGGGGGCGGGAATTCACCCCTCCACTTT.

A few counts support this clonotype. This chain uses TRBV29-1 with TRBJ2-1; maybe TRBD1 (6 bases). The V gene's germline CDR1 is SQVTM and CDR2 ANQGSEA. V gave up 7 bases and J gave up 5 bases, with 15 bases separating them. The CDR3 loop spans 13 amino acids. CDR3 loop: CSAAWGLDNEQFF. The CDR3 DNA reads as TGCAGCGCCGCCTGGGGGCTAGACAATGAGCAGTTCTTC.

There are many counts of this clonotype. This chain uses TRBV20-1 with TRBJ1-2; weak D call: TRBD1 (5 bases). V dropped 3 bases and J dropped 6 bases, with 8 bases sitting between them. The CDR3 sequence is 11 residues long. Germline CDR1 is DFQATT and CDR2 is SNEGSKA (reference sequence). In DNA form, the CDR3 reads TGCAGTGCTAGCAGGGATCATGGCTACACCTTC. This gives the protein CSASRDHGYTF.

At least ten counts were recorded for this clonotype. V gene TRBV12-3 or TRBV12-4 combines with J gene TRBJ2-7; D not certain. This CDR3 is built from 13 residues. V was pared by 4 bases and J by 1 base, with 8 bases between. The CDR3 nucleotides are TGTGCCAGCAGTTCGGAATCGTCCTACGAGCAGTACTTC. Amino acid sequence: CASSSESSYEQYF.

A few counts support this clonotype. The rearrangement links TRBV7-2 to TRBJ2-3; the match to TRBD2 covers 8 bases. This CDR3 region has 15 residues. Looked up from germline, CDR1 is SGHTA and CDR2 is FQGNSA. The J segment lost 0 bases and the V segment lost 5 bases, leaving 4 bases of the junction unmatched. The CDR3 DNA sequence: TGTGCCAGCAGCCCTAGCGGGTATAGCACAGATACGCAGTATTTT. Its protein product is CASSPSGYSTDTQYF.

The rearrangement joins TRBV13 to TRBJ2-3; D is uncertain. The CDR3 covers 14 residues. V shed 7 bases and J shed 2 bases, with 13 bases lying between them. The germline gives CDR1 PRHDT, CDR2 FYEKMQ (reference sequence). The CDR3, as DNA: TGTGCCAGCATTGGGCGACGAAACACAGATACGCAGTATTTT. Amino acids: CASIGRRNTDTQYF.

This clonotype was seen many times. The chain links TRBV18 to TRBJ1-2, with 7 bases aligning to TRBD1. CDR1 and CDR2 from the germline V gene are KGHSH and LQKENI. Trimming cost V 4 bases and J 5 bases; bases outside gene matches: 7. CDR3 length equals 14 residues. CDR3 DNA: TGTGCCAGCTCACTACAAACAGGGGAATATGGCTACACCTTC. Translation: CASSLQTGEYGYTF. The variable domain in full, completed from reference TRBV18 and TRBJ1-2, reads NAGVMQNPRHLVRRRGQEARLRCSPMKGHSHVYWYRQLPEEGLKFMVYLQKENIIDESGMPKERFSAEFPKEGPSILRIQQVVRGDSAAYFCASSLQTGEYGYTFGSGTRLTVV.

This clonotype was recorded at least ten times. This chain links TRBV6-6 with TRBJ1-2, with TRBD1 as a possible D gene (5 bases). Between the trimmed V and J ends, which lost 2 bases and 4 bases, there was a span of 17 bases. There are 16 residues in the CDR3. Per germline, CDR1 MNHNY and CDR2 SVGAGI (reference sequence). CDR3 bases: TGTGCCAGCAGTTACGGGTCAGGGTCTGGGGGCTATGGCTACACCTTC. This codes for CASSYGSGSGGYGYTF.

This clonotype was picked up many times. The rearrangement links TRBV4-1 to TRBJ2-5; 8 bases are shared with TRBD1. Per germline, CDR1 MGHRA and CDR2 YSYEKL. The CDR3 spans 15 residues. V lost 0 bases and J lost 4; bases outside the gene matches: 4. The CDR3 is CASSQDLDRGETQYF. DNA for the CDR3: TGCGCCAGCAGCCAAGATCTTGACAGGGGAGAGACCCAGTACTTC.

This clonotype turned up a few times. The genes are TRBV7-9 and TRBJ2-3; D not resolved. The CDR3 is made up of 14 amino acids. Germline CDR1 and CDR2: SEHNR and FQNEAQ (reference sequence). Trimming shortened V by 5 bases and J by 2 bases, and 11 bases separated the two germline ends. In DNA form, the CDR3 reads TGTGCCAGCAGCCCCGGTGTCCTCACAGATACGCAGTATTTT. Its translation: CASSPGVLTDTQYF.

At least ten counts were recorded for this clonotype. The chain uses TRBV29-1 and TRBJ2-7, with D perhaps matching TRBD1 or TRBD2 (6 bases each). V lost 7 bases and J 3 bases, leaving 13 bases between the germline ends. The CDR3 extends over 12 amino acids. Germline V lookup: CDR1 SQVTM, CDR2 ANQGSEA. CDR3 protein: CSARGPIYEQYF. Written as DNA, the CDR3 is TGCAGCGCCCGGGGGCCCATCTACGAGCAGTACTTC.